Listed below are T cell receptor beta chains from one sample, sequenced in a study of cytomegalovirus exposure and HLA in healthy donors. The data were produced by immunoSEQ multiplex PCR, yet TCRdb's version contains in-frame clones alone and is incomplete. This sample has more than 120,000 clones, with roughly 87% found just once. Material for sequencing was PBMCs. The receptors were sampled from a man in his late teens or twenties in good health and CMV-seropositive. The CDR3 runs from the conserved cysteine through the conserved F or W. D genes are given only for firm matches. Size is omitted from some rows. Given values are once, few, many or a class for expanded clones.

v_gene,j_gene,len,d_gene,abundance,CDR3aa,CDR3nt
TRBV6-5,TRBJ2-2,14,NA,few,CASRRDSGTGELFF,TGTGCCAGCAGAAGGGACTCTGGGACCGGGGAGCTGTTTTTT
TRBV27,TRBJ1-2,14,NA,NA,CASSLSQGNYGYTF,TGTGCCAGCAGTTTAAGTCAGGGAAACTATGGCTACACCTTC
TRBV2,TRBJ2-3,16,TRBD2,NA,CASSEALAGEEDTQYF,TGTGCCAGCAGTGAAGCATTAGCGGGGGAGGAGGATACGCAGTATTTT
TRBV6-5,TRBJ1-6,13,NA,NA,CASRDRRDSPLHF,TGTGCCAGCAGGGACAGACGGGACTCACCCCTCCACTTT
TRBV7-2,TRBJ2-7,14,NA,NA,CASSARAGTREQYF,TGTGCCAGCAGCGCAAGGGCAGGGACTCGCGAGCAGTACTTC
TRBV7-2,TRBJ2-1,18,TRBD2,NA,CASSERLKTSGGANEQFF,TGTGCCAGCAGCGAACGTTTAAAGACTAGCGGGGGGGCCAATGAGCAGTTCTTC
TRBV27,TRBJ1-2,19,TRBD1,NA,CASSFAGTGGSRHNYGYTF,TGTGCCAGCAGTTTCGCCGGGACAGGGGGTTCTCGCCATAACTATGGCTACACCTTC
TRBV29-1,TRBJ1-2,12,NA,NA,CSGDTRKNGYTF,TGCAGCGGGGACACTAGGAAAAATGGCTACACCTTC
TRBV5-1,TRBJ2-2,13,NA,few,CASSVGDTGELFF,TGCGCCAGCAGCGTAGGGGACACCGGGGAGCTGTTTTTT
TRBV5-4,TRBJ1-1,13,NA,NA,CASSFRQDRKAFF,TGTGCCAGCAGCTTTCGCCAGGACAGAAAAGCTTTCTTT
TRBV10-1,TRBJ2-1,12,NA,NA,CASASRPNEQFF,TGCGCCAGCGCTAGTCGCCCCAATGAGCAGTTCTTC
TRBV19,TRBJ1-5,14,TRBD1,NA,CASRLGTGSQPQHF,TGTGCCAGTCGCCTTGGGACAGGAAGTCAGCCCCAGCATTTT
TRBV9,TRBJ1-5,16,TRBD1,NA,CASSTRTGAVNQPQHF,TGTGCCAGCAGCACTCGGACAGGGGCAGTCAATCAGCCCCAGCATTTT
TRBV30,TRBJ2-1,15,TRBD2,NA,CALETGTSGRYEQFF,TGTGCCTTAGAAACCGGGACTAGCGGGAGGTATGAGCAGTTCTTC
TRBV23-1,TRBJ2-1,15,TRBD1,NA,CASSRETGGLNEQFF,TGCGCCAGCAGTCGGGAGACAGGGGGTCTTAATGAGCAGTTCTTC
TRBV2,TRBJ2-3,12,NA,NA,CASSVRGDTQYF,TGTGCCAGCAGCGTTAGAGGCGATACGCAGTATTTT
TRBV28,TRBJ2-1,16,NA,few,CASSLDAGTSQDEQFF,TGTGCCAGCAGTTTAGACGCGGGGACCTCCCAGGATGAGCAGTTCTTC
TRBV14,TRBJ2-7,14,NA,NA,CASSLGQRKTEQYF,TGTGCCAGCAGCCTCGGACAGCGTAAGACGGAGCAGTACTTC
TRBV23-1,TRBJ1-2,16,NA,once,CAVCKRGGSGLYGYTF,TGCGCCGTTTGCAAACGTGGTGGCAGCGGATTGTATGGCTACACCTTC
TRBV6-5,TRBJ2-2,16,TRBD2,NA,CASSYSKGGVPGELFF,TGTGCCAGCAGTTACTCGAAGGGAGGGGTCCCCGGGGAGCTGTTTTTT
TRBV6-5,TRBJ2-5,12,NA,NA,CASSLNQETQYF,TGTGCCAGCAGTTTAAACCAAGAGACCCAGTACTTC
TRBV30,TRBJ1-1,14,TRBD1,few,CAWSTHRDRGEAFF,TGTGCCTGGAGTACTCACCGGGACAGGGGTGAAGCTTTCTTT
TRBV9,TRBJ1-1,13,NA,NA,CASSVGPDTEAFF,TGTGCCAGCAGCGTAGGGCCAGACACTGAAGCTTTCTTT
TRBV6-5,TRBJ2-7,15,NA,NA,CASSYSLGGTYEQYF,TGTGCCAGCAGTTACTCTCTTGGGGGGACCTACGAGCAGTACTTC
TRBV6-1,TRBJ2-5,13,NA,NA,CASSGGYQETQYF,TGTGCCAGCAGCGGAGGGTACCAAGAGACCCAGTACTTC
TRBV27,TRBJ2-5,16,NA,NA,CASTPYPQGGRETQYF,TGTGCCAGCACCCCTTACCCCCAGGGGGGAAGAGAGACCCAGTACTTC
TRBV4-2,TRBJ2-5,14,NA,NA,CASSPDWSQETQYF,TGTGCCAGCAGCCCTGACTGGTCCCAAGAGACCCAGTACTTC
TRBV25-1,TRBJ2-7,13,NA,NA,CASSEYELAEQYF,TGTGCCAGCAGTGAATATGAACTAGCTGAGCAGTACTTC
TRBV2,TRBJ2-3,14,TRBD2,once,CASSVGLAEGTQYF,TGTGCCAGCAGTGTAGGACTAGCAGAAGGAACGCAGTATTTT
TRBV28,TRBJ1-1,14,NA,NA,CASSLSYPGSEAFF,TGTGCCAGCAGTTTAAGTTACCCCGGGTCGGAAGCTTTCTTT
TRBV5-1,TRBJ2-7,14,NA,NA,CASSQTYGLGEQYF,TGCGCCAGCAGCCAGACATACGGACTGGGTGAGCAGTACTTC
TRBV18,TRBJ2-7,17,NA,NA,CASSPGPGQGRPYEQYF,TGTGCCAGCTCACCTGGCCCAGGGCAGGGGAGACCGTACGAGCAGTACTTC
TRBV7-2,TRBJ1-1,11,NA,NA,CASSLAPGAFF,TGTGCCAGCAGCTTAGCCCCAGGAGCTTTCTTT
TRBV25-1,TRBJ1-3,15,NA,few,CASSSYGGSGNTIYF,TGTGCCAGCAGTTCCTACGGGGGGTCTGGAAACACCATATATTTT
TRBV28,TRBJ2-7,12,NA,NA,CASTIWGDEQYF,TGTGCCAGCACCATCTGGGGCGACGAGCAGTACTTC
TRBV5-4,TRBJ2-1,16,TRBD2,NA,CASSSQAGGPSNEQFF,TGTGCCAGCAGCTCCCAAGCGGGAGGGCCTTCGAATGAGCAGTTCTTC
TRBV5-1,TRBJ1-4,13,NA,NA,CASSSPGLEKLFF,TGCGCCAGCAGCTCCCCGGGACTGGAAAAACTGTTTTTT
TRBV2,TRBJ1-5,15,NA,NA,CASSEEQGRNQPQHF,TGTGCCAGCAGTGAGGAACAGGGAAGAAATCAGCCCCAGCATTTT
TRBV4-1,TRBJ2-1,17,TRBD2,NA,CASSPGVAGLNYNEQFF,TGCGCCAGCAGCCCCGGGGTAGCGGGACTAAATTACAATGAGCAGTTCTTC
TRBV7-9,TRBJ2-1,15,NA,NA,CASSLTHLSGNEQFF,TGTGCCAGCAGCCTAACCCATCTCTCGGGCAATGAGCAGTTCTTC
TRBV7-9,TRBJ1-4,15,NA,NA,CASSLDYFSAEKLFF,TGTGCCAGCAGCTTAGACTACTTTAGCGCTGAAAAACTGTTTTTT
TRBV5-1,TRBJ2-7,11,NA,NA,CASGPAGEQYF,TGCGCCAGCGGACCTGCGGGCGAGCAGTACTTC
TRBV7-8,TRBJ1-5,14,TRBD1,NA,CASSDRQGRQPQHF,TGTGCCAGCAGCGACCGACAGGGACGTCAGCCCCAGCATTTT
TRBV28,TRBJ2-7,14,NA,NA,CASSTGQQPYEQYF,TGTGCCAGCAGTACAGGACAGCAGCCCTACGAGCAGTACTTC
TRBV5-4,TRBJ1-2,14,NA,NA,CASSVREPRGGYTF,TGTGCCAGCAGCGTCCGGGAACCAAGAGGAGGCTACACCTTC